The 22 T cell receptor beta chains presented below share a single source sample, sequenced in a study of regulatory T cells in long-lasting Graves disease. Time point of the sample: newly diagnosed GD, antithyroid drugs for less than 3 months. Scientists built the TCR library using RNA that was extracted from PBMCs. According to the study, TCR beta libraries were built with iRepertoire HTBI primers and CDR3-region Arm-PCR. Via MiXCR, TCRdb re-called the multiplex PCR reads, giving one row per CDR3 protein. The table lists some 250,000 distinct CDR3 sequences, about 20% of them singletons. These data also featured in a second study, about T cells in Graves' hyperthyroidism and ophthalmopathy.

This specimen consisted of peripheral blood mononuclear cells (PBMCs), obtained at new diagnosis, from a patient treated with antithyroid drugs. Every receptor here comes from a woman between 25 and 40 years old with Graves disease.

In the case of this clonotype: This is likely an artifact of a read error, given a far larger clone one base away. V is TRBV12-3 or TRBV12-4 and J is TRBJ2-1, with 8 nucleotides matching TRBD2. Gene TRBJ2-5 matches the end of the DNA better, so the J call may be wrong. The CDR3 extends over 14 amino acids. CDR3 amino acids: CASGLSTSAETQYF. The DNA of the CDR3 is TGTGCCAGCGGTTTGTCGACTAGCGCGGAGACCCAGTACTTC.

This clonotype was seen at least ten times. The rearrangement links TRBV3-1 to TRBJ2-3; 9 nucleotides align to TRBD2. The germline gives CDR1 LGHDT, CDR2 YNNKEL (reference sequence). The trim removed 1 base at V and 4 bases at J, leaving 0 bases unmatched. The CDR3 has 14 residues. The CDR3 nucleotides are TGTGCCAGCAGCCAAGGGACTAGCGCAGATACGCAGTATTTT. It specifies CASSQGTSADTQYF.

In its sample, this clonotype was seen many times. V gene TRBV20-1 combines with J gene TRBJ1-1; D is ambiguous. The CDR3 length is 10 residues. Germline V gene lookup returns CDR1 DFQATT and CDR2 SNEGSKA (reference sequence). The V and J ends lost 1 base and 6 bases respectively, with 3 bases between them. DNA of the CDR3: TGCAGTGCTAGAGCGGCTGAAGCTTTCTTT. It translates to CSARAAEAFF.

This clonotype has at least ten counts. The V gene is TRBV11-2, the J gene TRBJ1-2; possible D gene TRBD1, 6 bases. The V end was cut by 2 bases, the J end by 4 bases, with 11 bases between. The CDR3 totals 14 residues. Looked up from germline, CDR1 is SGHAT and CDR2 is FQNNGV. The CDR3, as DNA: TGTGCCAGCAGCTTAAGGGGGACCGGCTATGGCTACACCTTC. Its translation is CASSLRGTGYGYTF. Looking up the rest from reference TRBV11-2 and TRBJ1-2 gives the full variable domain: EAGVAQSPRYKIIEKRQSVAFWCNPISGHATLYWYQQILGQGPKLLIQFQNNGVVDDSQLPKDRFSAERLKGVDSTLKIQPAKLEDSAVYLCASSLRGTGYGYTFGSGTRLTVV.

In its sample, this clonotype was seen many times. The rearrangement joins TRBV20-1 to TRBJ2-3, with 11 bases that match TRBD2. V dropped 6 bases and J dropped 6; count of bases not matched to a gene: 11. Germline CDR1 is DFQATT and CDR2 is SNEGSKA (reference sequence). The length of the CDR3 is 15 residues. CDR3 nucleotides: TGCAGTGCAACATCCATAGCGGGGGGGCCTGATACGCAGTATTTT. Translating it yields CSATSIAGGPDTQYF.

The sample holds many counts of this clonotype. This chain joins TRBV7-2 and TRBJ2-7, with TRBD1 matching over 7 bases. This CDR3 spans 14 amino acids. V shed 5 bases and J 4 bases; nucleotides not matched to a gene: 8. Germline V lookup: CDR1 SGHTA, CDR2 FQGNSA. As DNA, the CDR3 is TGTGCCAGCAGCGCTCAAACAGGGGCGTACGAGCAGTACTTC. It codes for CASSAQTGAYEQYF.

This sequence joins TRBV7-9 and TRBJ2-3, with TRBD1 identical over 7 bases. The V and J ends lost 4 bases and 2 bases, in that order; junction bases with no gene match: 6. This CDR3 region has 15 residues. Germline CDR1 SEHNR, CDR2 FQNEAQ (reference sequence). This CDR3 is CASSSGTALTDTQYF. The CDR3 nucleotides are TGTGCCAGCAGCTCCGGGACAGCGCTCACAGATACGCAGTATTTT. The whole variable domain, filled in from reference TRBV7-9 and TRBJ2-3, reads DTGVSQNPRHKITKRGQNVTFRCDPISEHNRLYWYRQTLGQGPEFLTYFQNEAQLEKSRLLSDRFSAERPKGSFSTLEIQRTEQGDSAMYLCASSSGTALTDTQYFGPGTRLTVL.

This clonotype showed up many times. The chain combines TRBV3-1 with TRBJ2-7, with a tentative D call TRBD1 (6 bases). V shed 3 bases and J shed 2 bases, with 14 bases lying between them. Germline CDR1 reads LGHDT; CDR2 reads YNNKEL (reference sequence). The CDR3 is made up of 15 amino acids. CDR3 DNA: TGTGCCAGCAGCCAGATCGGACAGCCCCCCTACGAGCAGTACTTC. It yields the protein CASSQIGQPPYEQYF.

A word on this clonotype: This could be a read error, since a much larger clone is one nucleotide away. The J gene is TRBJ2-1, the V gene TRBV5-6; tentatively, D is TRBD1 (6 bases). V lost 4 bases to trimming and J lost 7 bases, with 24 bases between them. The V gene's germline CDR1 is SGHDT and CDR2 YYEEEE. This CDR3 region has 17 residues. The DNA of the CDR3 is TGTGCCAGCAGCAGCTTGCTTCAGGGGAGTGGTGGGAATGAGCAGTTCTTC. It yields the protein CASSSLLQGSGGNEQFF. Full variable domain (outside the CDR3, taken from reference TRBV5-6 and TRBJ2-1): DAGVTQSPTHLIKTRGQQVTLRCSPKSGHDTVSWYQQALGQGPQFIFQYYEEEERQRGNFPDRFSGHQFPNYSSELNVNALLLGDSALYLCASSSLLQGSGGNEQFFGPGTRLTVL.

A remark on this clonotype: A clone one base away is much larger, so this may be a read error. This chain joins TRBV12-3 or TRBV12-4 and TRBJ2-3; D is possibly TRBD1 or TRBD2 (5 bases each). The J call may be incorrect, as the DNA end agrees better with TRBJ2-7. This CDR3 contains 13 residues. The CDR3 is CASSRDGRSEQYF. The DNA of the CDR3 is TGTGCCAGCAGTAGGGACGGCCGCAGTGAGCAGTACTTC.

This clonotype was observed at least ten times. The chain uses TRBV20-1 and TRBJ2-2, with D unclear. The CDR3 runs 15 residues. The V gene's germline CDR1 is DFQATT and CDR2 SNEGSKA (reference sequence). Trimming removed 0 bases from V and 6 bases from J, with 14 bases in between. The chain's CDR3 is CSARDVGLGPGELFF. DNA for the CDR3: TGCAGTGCTAGAGACGTCGGCCTCGGACCCGGGGAGCTGTTTTTT.

With respect to this clonotype: This probably arose from a read error, given a far larger clone one base away. As the CDR3 is not closed by the conserved phenylalanine or tryptophan, this likely results from a read error. The chain combines TRBV6-2 or TRBV6-3 with TRBJ1-5; 9 nucleotides align to TRBD1. Trimming removed 6 bases from V and 7 bases from J; junction bases left unmatched: 10. Per the germline V gene, CDR1 is MNHEY and CDR2 is SVGEGT. The CDR3 contains 15 residues. The CDR3 sequence is CASRRDRVPAQPQHS. CDR3 nucleotide sequence: TGTGCCAGCAGAAGGGACAGGGTTCCTGCACAGCCCCAGCATTCT.

In its sample, this clonotype was seen many times. The chain joins TRBV20-1 to TRBJ1-1, with a tentative D call TRBD1 (6 bases). The CDR3 extends over 13 amino acids. The ends were cut back, 6 bases at V and 1 base at J, with 12 bases in the middle. Germline loops: CDR1 DFQATT, CDR2 SNEGSKA (reference sequence). This CDR3 is CSARTQGNTEAFF. The CDR3 region has the DNA TGCAGTGCAAGAACACAGGGGAACACTGAAGCTTTCTTT.

Concerning this clonotype: This CDR3 is missing its conserved last phenylalanine or tryptophan, likely due to a read error. This sequence joins TRBV4-1 and TRBJ1-1, with D unclear. CDR3 length equals 18 residues. Trimming shortened V by 0 bases and J by 1 base, and 18 bases separated the two germline ends. The germline gives CDR1 MGHRA, CDR2 YSYEKL. The chain's CDR3 is CASSQEVRIGEANTEAFL. The CDR3 DNA is TGCGCCAGCAGCCAAGAGGTAAGAATCGGGGAGGCGAACACTGAAGCTTTCCTT.

This rearrangement joins TRBV24-1 to TRBJ2-7; no clear D gene. This CDR3 has 15 residues. The germline V gene has CDR1 KGHDR and CDR2 SFDVKD. Trimming stripped 12 bases from V and 4 bases from J, with 24 bases between. DNA of the CDR3: TGTGCCTCGGTCGGTGGGTGGCAGACCCTTTACGAGCAGTACTTC. It encodes CASVGGWQTLYEQYF.

This clonotype was recorded many times. The chain carries TRBV7-9 and TRBJ2-7; D may be TRBD2 (7 bases). V lost 1 base and J 7 bases, leaving 14 bases between the germline ends. This CDR3 has 14 amino acids. The V gene's germline CDR1 is SEHNR and CDR2 FQNEAQ (reference sequence). CDR3 in DNA: TGTGCCAGCAGCTTAGAGGCGGGGGCTCGAGAGCAGTACTTC. Protein sequence: CASSLEAGAREQYF.

This clonotype was observed at least ten times. V and J are TRBV3-1 and TRBJ2-3, with 10 positions matching TRBD2. Losses at the gene ends were 1 base for V and 2 bases for J; bases not matched to a gene: 6. Germline lookup yields CDR1 LGHDT and CDR2 YNNKEL (reference sequence). CDR3 length: 17 residues. CDR3 bases: TGTGCCAGCAGCCAAGCTTTAGCGGGGGGACTCACAGATACGCAGTATTTT. This gives the protein CASSQALAGGLTDTQYF.

This clonotype was detected many times. J is TRBJ1-4 and V is TRBV20-1; TRBD1 matches at 7 bases. This CDR3 comprises 15 residues. Trimming took 2 bases from V and 6 from J; bases not matched to a gene: 9. Per germline, CDR1 DFQATT and CDR2 SNEGSKA (reference sequence). The CDR3 bases are TGCAGTGCTAGAACCATTGACAGGGCGGATGAAAAACTGTTTTTT. Translated, it gives CSARTIDRADEKLFF.

A remark on this clonotype: One base away lies a much larger clone, so this may be a sequencing read error. The CDR3 DNA sequence: TGTGCCAGCAACCGACAGGGAGGCACCTACGAGCAGTGCTTC. Amino acid sequence: CASNRQGGTYEQCF. The rearrangement joins TRBV6-1 to TRBJ2-7; TRBD1 is a possible D gene (7 bases). The CDR3 has 14 residues. Looked up from germline, CDR1 is MNHNS and CDR2 is SASEGT.

This clonotype was observed at least ten times. The chain uses TRBV5-4 and TRBJ2-3; 9 bases match TRBD2. This CDR3 region has 15 residues. Losses at the gene ends were 6 bases for V and 0 bases for J; bases not matched to a gene: 5. The germline CDR1 and CDR2 sequences are SGHNT and YYREEE (reference sequence). The CDR3, as DNA: TGTGCCAGCACCCTAGCGGGGTCGAGCACAGATACGCAGTATTTT. Encoded protein: CASTLAGSSTDTQYF.

This clonotype was detected only a few times. The V and J genes are TRBV20-1 and TRBJ1-2; D not certain. The ends were cut back, 3 bases at V and 3 bases at J, with 11 bases in the middle. Germline V gene data show CDR1 as DFQATT and CDR2 as SNEGSKA (reference sequence). This CDR3 comprises 13 residues. CDR3 nucleotide sequence: TGCAGTGCTAGCAACCAGGTGGACTATGGCTACACCTTC. Amino acids: CSASNQVDYGYTF.

This rearrangement joins TRBV3-1 to TRBJ2-1; 9 bases are a match to TRBD2. Germline lookup yields CDR1 LGHDT and CDR2 YNNKEL (reference sequence). CDR3 length: 15 residues. Losses at the gene ends were 6 bases for V and 6 bases for J; bases not matched to a gene: 9. The CDR3 region has the DNA TGTGCCAGCAGTCTACTAGCGGGCTTAGGCAATGAGCAGTTCTTC. Translated, it gives CASSLLAGLGNEQFF.